A selection of T cell receptor beta chains follows, all from one sample in a study of blood T cells in healthy people across ages. In TCRdb, the 5' RACE reads were re-called with MiXCR into one record per CDR3 protein. This repertoire shows hundreds of thousands of distinct CDR3 sequences, 25% to 30% found once; its top ten account for 15% to 20%. The sequenced material came from blood. The receptors come from a woman of 80 years or more in good health. CDR3s include the opening cysteine and the closing phenylalanine or tryptophan. A D gene is named only where the DNA matches it firmly. Some rows have no size entry. The others give once, few or many, or a class for an expanded clone.

V gene	clone size	CDR3 length	D gene	J gene	CDR3 DNA	CDR3 protein
TRBV4-1	NA	15	NA	TRBJ2-5	TGCGCCAGCAGCCCGCTTGGGTACCTCCTAGAGACCCAGTACTTC	CASSPLGYLLETQYF
TRBV6-2/TRBV6-3	NA	16	NA	TRBJ1-5	TGTGCCAGCAGCATAGACAGACTTTATAGCAATCAGCCCCAGCATTTT	CASSIDRLYSNQPQHF
TRBV5-6	few	15	NA	TRBJ1-1	TGTGCCAGCAGCTGGAGGTGGGGCGTGAACACTGAAGCTTTCTTT	CASSWRWGVNTEAFF
TRBV4-1	few	15	NA	TRBJ2-3	TGCGCCAGCAGCCAAGAAGTTCCCCGCACAGATACGCAGTATTTT	CASSQEVPRTDTQYF
TRBV7-2	many	15	NA	TRBJ1-2	TGTGCCAGCAGCTTAGATGCAGGGGTCGCACGGGGCTACACCTTC	CASSLDAGVARGYTF
TRBV12-3/TRBV12-4	few	14	NA	TRBJ2-3	TGTGCCAGCAGTCATCGGGAGAGCGCAGATGTGCAGTATTTT	CASSHRESADVQYF
TRBV25-1	NA	16	TRBD2	TRBJ2-3	TGTGCCAGCAGTGAATGGGGACTAGCGGGAAGAGATACGCAGTATTTT	CASSEWGLAGRDTQYF
TRBV29-1	many	15	TRBD1	TRBJ2-1	TGCAGCGTTTACCGGGACAGGGCTAGTGACAATGAGCAGTTCTTC	CSVYRDRASDNEQFF
TRBV9	many	13	NA	TRBJ1-1	TGTGCCAGCAGTGTGGGGATGAACACTGAAGCTTTCTTT	CASSVGMNTEAFF
TRBV7-3	NA	16	NA	TRBJ2-5	TGTGCCAGCAGCCCCGGGGATAGCCCGTACCAAGAGACCCAGTACTTC	CASSPGDSPYQETQYF
TRBV6-2/TRBV6-3	NA	12	NA	TRBJ2-2	TGTGCCAGCAGTTACGGACCCGGGGAGCGGTTTTTT	CASSYGPGERFF
TRBV20-1	NA	11	NA	TRBJ1-4	TGCAGTGCCTCCAGCAGTGAAAAACGGTTTTTT	CSASSSEKRFF
TRBV20-1	many	13	NA	TRBJ2-5	TGCAGTGCTTGGGGGGGGGCTGGAGAGACCCAGTACTTC	CSAWGGAGETQYF
TRBV2	NA	13	NA	TRBJ2-5	TGTGCCAGCAATTACAGGGTCGAAGAGACCCAGTACTTC	CASNYRVEETQYF
TRBV27	many	15	NA	TRBJ2-3	TGTGCCAGCGCACGCAAGGGGCCCGGCACAGATACGCAGTATTTT	CASARKGPGTDTQYF
TRBV5-5	many	16	NA	TRBJ2-1	TGTGCCAGCAGCCGGAGGGGGGACAGAGTATACAATGAGCAGTTCTTC	CASSRRGDRVYNEQFF
TRBV20-1	few	16	TRBD1	TRBJ2-5	TGCAGTGCTAGATCACCGGGACAGGGTATGAAGGAGACCCAGTACTTC	CSARSPGQGMKETQYF
TRBV6-5	NA	16	TRBD2	TRBJ2-5	TGTGCCAGCAGTCCTTGGGGAAGCGGGGGGTGGGAGACCCAGTACTTC	CASSPWGSGGWETQYF
TRBV20-1	many	16	NA	TRBJ2-5	TGCAGTGCGGAGACGTGGCGGACTACCTTTCAAGAGACCCAGTACTTC	CSAETWRTTFQETQYF
TRBV5-6	few	18	NA	TRBJ2-1	TGTGCCAGCAGCTTGTTCGTTGGGGGAAAAGTATCCTACAATGAGCAGTTCTTC	CASSLFVGGKVSYNEQFF
TRBV12-3/TRBV12-4	many	15	NA	TRBJ1-5	TGTGCCAGCAGTTTTTCAGGGTTTGGCAATCAGCCCCAGCATTTT	CASSFSGFGNQPQHF
TRBV28	NA	16	TRBD2	TRBJ2-3	TGTGCCAGCAGTCCTGGAGCGGGGGGCGGCACAGATACGCAGTATTTT	CASSPGAGGGTDTQYF
TRBV12-3/TRBV12-4	many	12	NA	TRBJ1-2	TGTGCCAGCAGCCCCATGGAGGCTGGCTACACCTTC	CASSPMEAGYTF
TRBV7-2	NA	14	NA	TRBJ2-7	TGTGCCAGCAGTACGTACAGTGGCCCCTACGAGCAGTACTTC	CASSTYSGPYEQYF
TRBV28	NA	15	NA	TRBJ2-3	TGTGCCAGCGGTGACGGGGCGTCCGGGTCAGATACGCAGTATTTT	CASGDGASGSDTQYF
TRBV9	few	14	NA	TRBJ1-5	TGTGCCAGCAGCGTAGACCCCGGGGGTCAGCCCCAGCATTTT	CASSVDPGGQPQHF
TRBV7-2	many	17	NA	TRBJ2-5	TGTGCCAGCAGCTCACAAGGGAAGTGGGGGCGTTCGGAGACCCAGTACTTC	CASSSQGKWGRSETQYF
TRBV5-6	NA	18	TRBD2	TRBJ2-3	TGTGCCAGCAGCTTACTAGCGGGGAATCAATTAGGCGCAGATACGCAGTATTTT	CASSLLAGNQLGADTQYF
TRBV7-2	NA	13	NA	TRBJ1-4	TGTGCCAGCAGCTTAGTCCTTAATGAAAAACTGTTTTTT	CASSLVLNEKLFF
TRBV6-6	few	11	NA	TRBJ2-5	TGTGCCAGCAGAATGCAAGAGACCCAGTACTTC	CASRMQETQYF
TRBV6-5	many	16	NA	TRBJ2-6	TGTGCCAGCAGTGCCACAGGTTTAGCTGGGGCCAACGTCCTGACTTTC	CASSATGLAGANVLTF
TRBV12-3/TRBV12-4	NA	13	NA	TRBJ2-3	TGTGCCAGCAGCCATGACACTTCAGATACGCAGTATTTT	CASSHDTSDTQYF
TRBV19	NA	16	TRBD1	TRBJ2-1	TGTGCCAGTAGTAAGACTCCGGGACAGGGCTACAATGAGCAGTTCTTC	CASSKTPGQGYNEQFF
TRBV7-2	few	14	NA	TRBJ2-7	TGTGCCAGCAGCTTAGGGCCTCAGTCCTACGAGCAGTACTTC	CASSLGPQSYEQYF
TRBV6-1	few	16	NA	TRBJ2-7	TGTGCCAGCAGTGAAGCGCGGTTCGCGTTCTCCTACGAGCAGTACTTC	CASSEARFAFSYEQYF
TRBV10-3	NA	14	NA	TRBJ2-2	TGTGCCATCAGTGCTGTATCCGGCACCGGGGAGCTGTTTTTT	CAISAVSGTGELFF
TRBV15	few	14	NA	TRBJ1-1	TGTGCCACCAGCAGAGACCCAGGGATTGCTGAAGCTTTCTTT	CATSRDPGIAEAFF
TRBV27	once	14	NA	TRBJ2-7	TGTGCCAGCAGTTTTTCGGCGGGGCGCTACGAGCAGTACTTC	CASSFSAGRYEQYF
TRBV7-6	few	14	NA	TRBJ2-5	TGTGCCAGCAGCTTCGGGGGGCTGAGCAATGAGCAGTACTTC	CASSFGGLSNEQYF
TRBV6-2/TRBV6-3	many	17	TRBD1	TRBJ2-1	TGTGCCAGCAGTTACTCTTGGGGGACAGGAGGCAACAATGAGCAGTTCTTC	CASSYSWGTGGNNEQFF
TRBV29-1	many	13	NA	TRBJ2-3	TGCAGCGGTAGCGGAGGAGGCACAGATACGCAGTATTTT	CSGSGGGTDTQYF
TRBV11-3	many	15	NA	TRBJ2-1	TGTGCCAGCAGCTCATTGACGGGGCCCTACAATGAGCAGTTCTTC	CASSSLTGPYNEQFF
TRBV7-9	few	15	TRBD1	TRBJ1-1	TGTGCCAGCAGGCTCACCGGGACAGGGAGTTCTGAAGCTTTCTTT	CASRLTGTGSSEAFF
TRBV14	NA	15	NA	TRBJ2-2	TGTGCCAGCAGCCCGGCAGGGGTCAACGCCGGGGAGCTGTTTTTT	CASSPAGVNAGELFF
TRBV25-1	many	16	TRBD1	TRBJ2-1	TGTGCCAGCAGTTCCCCCGACAGGGGATGGTACAATGAGCAGTTCTTC	CASSSPDRGWYNEQFF
TRBV30	few	14	NA	TRBJ1-1	TGTGCCTTTAGCGGAGGCCCCCTAAACACTGAAGCTTTCTTT	CAFSGGPLNTEAFF